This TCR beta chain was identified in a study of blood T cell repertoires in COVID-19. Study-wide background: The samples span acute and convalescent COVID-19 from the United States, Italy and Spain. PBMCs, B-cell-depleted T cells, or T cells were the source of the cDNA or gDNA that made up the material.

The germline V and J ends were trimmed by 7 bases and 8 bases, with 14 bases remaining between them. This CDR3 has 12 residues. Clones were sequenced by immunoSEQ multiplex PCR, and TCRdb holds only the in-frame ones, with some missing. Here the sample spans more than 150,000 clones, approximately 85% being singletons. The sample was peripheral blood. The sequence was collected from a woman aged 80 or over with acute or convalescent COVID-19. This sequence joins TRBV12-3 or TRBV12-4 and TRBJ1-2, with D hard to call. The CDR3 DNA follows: TGTGCCAGCAAAGGCCGGGGAGGCGGCTACACCTTC. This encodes CASKGRGGGYTF.